These T cell receptor beta chains were read from a single sample in a study of human T cells and chemical hapten exposure. A single record per CDR3 protein comes from TCRdb applying MiXCR to the RACE reads. Of around 34,000 distinct CDR3 sequences in the sample, 5.5% to 7.5% were seen once. Here the sequenced sample was whole blood, taken in connection with sensitization to the hapten diphenylcyclopropenone (DPC). These receptors came from a woman aged 25 to 39 with alopecia areata. Some clones in this sample may be carry-over from other donors' samples. Both conserved end residues are part of each CDR3. Fields, in order: clone size, V gene, CDR3 protein. Clone size, where shown, is once, few, many, or a class for clones that have expanded.

NA,TRBV6-2/TRBV6-3,CASRPYSNQPQHF
NA,TRBV4-3,CASNPGTSGGAGETQYF
few,TRBV7-2,CASSPGTSGGGLTGELFF
many,TRBV21-1,CASSWGSSGNTIYF
many,TRBV10-3,CAISFQGDEQYF
few,TRBV5-1,CASSFQAGGPDTQYF
few,TRBV6-1,CASSEITADTQYF
few,TRBV28,CASSSFAGGRKEETQYF
few,TRBV9,CASSVGAGRADTQYF
many,TRBV5-1,CASGQGGSYEQYF
NA,TRBV20-1,CSARMPGLGYTGELFF
NA,TRBV7-2,CASSLVVGISNYGYTF
NA,TRBV5-4,CASSFGPNTEAFF
NA,TRBV28,CASSLAGQGAHNEQFF
few,TRBV9,CASSGTYSTEAFF
NA,TRBV5-1,CASSWTLTGEDSPLHF
NA,TRBV7-9,CASSHWDGPWEQYF
NA,TRBV19,CASSMAPGTYEQYF
many,TRBV29-1,CSGSRRTGELFF
few,TRBV25-1,CASSGVESGERQPQHF
many,TRBV12-3/TRBV12-4,CASSLGALSTDTQYF
NA,TRBV12-3/TRBV12-4,CASSPEVGYGYTF
few,TRBV6-5,CASSYTTRPSMNTEAFF
few,TRBV25-1,CASALPTGTGNSPLHF
few,TRBV6-1,CASSDYQRRNQPQHF
many,TRBV6-5,CASSPDRALRDYTF
few,TRBV6-1,CASSEALQRGYEQYF
NA,TRBV19,CASSKTGDYYEQYF
many,TRBV5-6,CASSLEWSRGIAGANVLTF
NA,TRBV6-6,CASRPTEINEKLFF
many,TRBV4-2,CASSADREETQYF
few,TRBV5-6,CASSFTKTGLGRNQPQHF
NA,TRBV15,CATSDGRVRPDTQYF
NA,TRBV5-1,CASFDTQETQYF
few,TRBV7-8,CASSLRQGLTEAFF
many,TRBV20-1,CSASLSGGAFREQFF
NA,TRBV24-1,CATSVSRGSAETQYF
NA,TRBV27,CASSQGLAFQETQYF
NA,TRBV5-1,CASSSWAQRDEQYF
many,TRBV6-2/TRBV6-3,CASSSTASGVNTEAFF
few,TRBV20-1,CSARTGNYEQYF
many,TRBV12-3/TRBV12-4,CASSWAAGYGYTF
many,TRBV2,CASSEARVASQYF
few,TRBV6-1,CASRAGTGPYEQYF
NA,TRBV24-1,CATSELGRGSDTQYF
many,TRBV20-1,CSASRQGAGTEAFF
NA,TRBV20-1,CSARENIQYF